The clone carrying this T cell receptor beta chain has just a few counts. This CDR3 region has 12 residues. Germline-derived CDR1 and CDR2 are MRHNA and SNTAGT. The V and J ends lost 8 bases and 9 bases respectively, with 17 bases between them. The sample belongs to a study of cytomegalovirus exposure and HLA in healthy donors. The PCR used 60 Vbeta and 13 Jbeta primers. The method was immunoSEQ multiplex PCR; TCRdb's version includes in-frame clones alone and lacks a portion of them. The table shows more than 150,000 clones, with 80% occurring only once. Sequencing input: PBMCs. The sequence came from a woman aged 30 to 39 in good health and CMV-seronegative. V and J are TRBV6-4 and TRBJ2-7; a possible D gene is TRBD1 (5 bases). CDR3 amino acids: CASSFHRYGQYF. CDR3 nucleotides: TGTGCCAGCTCGTTTCACAGGTATGGGCAGTACTTC.